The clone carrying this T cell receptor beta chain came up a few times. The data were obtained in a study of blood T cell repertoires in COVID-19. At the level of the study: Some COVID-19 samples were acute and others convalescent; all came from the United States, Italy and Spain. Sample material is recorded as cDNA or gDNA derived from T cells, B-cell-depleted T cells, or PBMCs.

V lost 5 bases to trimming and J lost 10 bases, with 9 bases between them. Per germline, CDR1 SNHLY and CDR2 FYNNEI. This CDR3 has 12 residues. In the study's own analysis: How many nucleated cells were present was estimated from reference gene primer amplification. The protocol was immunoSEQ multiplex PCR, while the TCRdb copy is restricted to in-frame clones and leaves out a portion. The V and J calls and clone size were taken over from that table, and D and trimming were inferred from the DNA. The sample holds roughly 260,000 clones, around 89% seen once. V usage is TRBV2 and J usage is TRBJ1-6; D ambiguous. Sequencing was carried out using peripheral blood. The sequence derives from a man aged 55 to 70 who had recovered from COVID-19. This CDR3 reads CASSPRRSPLHF. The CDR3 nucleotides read TGTGCCAGCAGTCCCAGGAGGTCACCCCTCCACTTT.